What follows are 20 T cell receptor beta chains derived from one specimen sequenced in a study of blood T cell repertoires in COVID-19. Some clones are missing from TCRdb's copy, which holds only in-frame ones; the method was immunoSEQ multiplex PCR. The sample lists hundreds of thousands of clones; around four fifths were seen once. Sequencing used peripheral blood. These receptor sequences come from an elderly woman with acute or convalescent COVID-19.

This clone has a handful of counts. The gene calls are TRBV18 and TRBJ1-3; D uncertain. CDR3 length equals 17 residues. Trimming removed 5 bases from V and 0 bases from J, with 17 bases in between. CDR1 and CDR2 (germline): KGHSH, LQKENI. CDR3 DNA sequence: TGTGCCAGCTCATTGGAGGTACTGAAGAGCTCTGGAAACACCATATATTTT. It is translated as CASSLEVLKSSGNTIYF.

This clone was seen only once. The chain is built from TRBV6-5 and TRBJ2-1; 9 nucleotides match TRBD2. V shed 7 bases, J shed 9 bases, and the junction held 10 bases outside the gene matches. Looked up from germline, CDR1 is MNHEY and CDR2 is SVGAGI. The CDR3 is made up of 14 amino acids. CDR3 DNA sequence: TGTGCCAGCATGACAGGGACTAGCTTAAGTGAGCAGTTCTTC. Protein sequence: CASMTGTSLSEQFF.

As concerns this clone: The sample holds other DNA sequences that translate to the same CDR3. This chain joins TRBV4-1 and TRBJ1-6, with TRBD1 identical over 8 bases. The V and J ends lost 0 bases and 7 bases, in that order; junction bases with no gene match: 2. There are 15 residues in the CDR3. Germline V CDR1 and CDR2: MGHRA, YSYEKL. The CDR3 is CASSQDRGPNSPLHF. The CDR3 nucleotides are TGCGCCAGCAGCCAAGACAGGGGGCCAAATTCACCCCTCCACTTT.

This clone was found once. V gene TRBV3-1 (or the pseudogene TRBV3-2) combines with J gene TRBJ2-1, with 15 positions matching TRBD2. Trimming cost V 0 bases and J 0 bases; bases outside gene matches: 6. The germline V gene encodes CDR1 LGHDT and CDR2 YNNKEL (reference sequence). The CDR3 extends over 20 amino acids. As DNA, the CDR3 is TGTGCCAGCAGCCAAGAAAGGACTAGCGGGGGGGCCAGCTCCTACAATGAGCAGTTCTTC. Amino acid sequence: CASSQERTSGGASSYNEQFF.

The chain recombines TRBV4-2 with TRBJ1-3; unclear D gene. The V end lost 0 bases, the J end lost 0 bases, and 9 bases lay between the germline ends. The CDR3 totals 16 residues. The germline V gene encodes CDR1 LGHNA and CDR2 YNFKEQ. The CDR3 bases are TGTGCCAGCAGCCAAGATTTGAGTGGCTCTGGAAACACCATATATTTT. This translates into CASSQDLSGSGNTIYF.

The J gene is TRBJ1-2, the V gene TRBV7-8; D not certain. Germline assignment: CDR1 SGHVS and CDR2 FQNEAQ. The CDR3 length is 16 residues. The V end lost 2 bases, the J end lost 0 bases, and 13 bases lay between the germline ends. The CDR3 coding sequence is TGTGCCAGCAGCTTACGACCGCGGTTAGCTAACTATGGCTACACCTTC. This sequence encodes CASSLRPRLANYGYTF. Filled out from reference TRBV7-8 and TRBJ1-2, the complete variable domain reads GAGVSQSPRYKVAKRGQDVALRCDPISGHVSLFWYQQALGQGPEFLTYFQNEAQLDKSGLPSDRFFAERPEGSVSTLKIQRTQQEDSAVYLCASSLRPRLANYGYTFGSGTRLTVV.

The chain recombines TRBV5-1 with TRBJ1-2; tentative D call: TRBD1 (5 bases). Germline values: CDR1 SGHRS, CDR2 YFSETQ. The CDR3 loop spans 15 amino acids. V lost 0 bases and J lost 2, with 11 bases in between. In DNA form, the CDR3 reads TGCGCCAGCAGCTTGGAGTTGGGGGGGAACTATGGCTACACCTTC. The encoded protein is CASSLELGGNYGYTF. Full variable domain (missing parts from reference TRBV5-1 and TRBJ1-2): KAGVTQTPRYLIKTRGQQVTLSCSPISGHRSVSWYQQTPGQGLQFLFEYFSETQRNKGNFPGRFSGRQFSNSRSEMNVSTLELGDSALYLCASSLELGGNYGYTFGSGTRLTVV.

The chain links TRBV6-2 or TRBV6-3 to TRBJ2-1; 8 bases are shared with TRBD2. Trimming cost V 4 bases and J 8 bases; bases outside gene matches: 13. The CDR3 length is 16 residues. CDR1 MNHEY and CDR2 SVGEGT come from the germline V gene. CDR3: CASSSQGGAGAYEQFF. The CDR3 DNA is TGTGCCAGCAGTTCCCAGGGAGGAGCGGGAGCTTATGAGCAGTTCTTC.

The V gene is TRBV2, the J gene TRBJ2-5; the match to TRBD2 covers 11 bases. The J segment lost 5 bases and the V segment lost 8 bases, leaving 10 bases of the junction unmatched. CDR1 and CDR2 (germline): SNHLY, FYNNEI. CDR3 size: 15 residues. The CDR3 DNA reads as TGTGCCAGCGGGTCTAGCGGGGGGACGGGGGAGACCCAGTACTTC. It yields the protein CASGSSGGTGETQYF.

The chain links TRBV3-1 (or the pseudogene TRBV3-2) to TRBJ2-4, with 11 bases matching TRBD1. Germline V gene data show CDR1 as LGHDT and CDR2 as YNNKEL (reference sequence). The CDR3 sequence is 15 residues long. V dropped 6 bases and J dropped 3; count of bases not matched to a gene: 4. CDR3 amino acids: CASRLGQGDKNIQYF. The CDR3 bases are TGTGCCAGCAGGCTGGGACAGGGGGACAAAAACATTCAGTACTTC.

The V and J genes are TRBV28 and TRBJ2-5; 9 nucleotides agree with TRBD2. V lost 7 bases, J lost 5 bases, and 11 bases stayed unmatched. Germline values: CDR1 MDHEN, CDR2 SYDVKM. The CDR3 is made up of 15 amino acids. CDR3 protein: CASNLAGGRGETQYF. The CDR3 DNA sequence: TGTGCCAGCAATCTTGCGGGAGGGCGAGGGGAGACCCAGTACTTC.

The rearrangement uses TRBV5-1 and TRBJ2-3, with D tentatively TRBD1 (5 bases). Looked up from germline, CDR1 is SGHRS and CDR2 is YFSETQ. The CDR3 extends over 16 amino acids. V gave up 0 bases and J gave up 4 bases, with 15 bases separating them. The CDR3: CASSLGQRNSPDTQYF. The CDR3 DNA reads TGCGCCAGCAGCTTGGGACAGAGAAATTCCCCAGATACGCAGTATTTT. The entire variable domain, with the rest obtained from reference TRBV5-1 and TRBJ2-3, is as follows: KAGVTQTPRYLIKTRGQQVTLSCSPISGHRSVSWYQQTPGQGLQFLFEYFSETQRNKGNFPGRFSGRQFSNSRSEMNVSTLELGDSALYLCASSLGQRNSPDTQYFGPGTRLTVL.

Here the CDR3 reads CASSVADTEAFF. Here the CDR3 DNA reads TGTGCCAGCAGCGTAGCTGACACTGAAGCTTTCTTT. The J gene is TRBJ1-1, the V gene TRBV9; D ambiguous. The CDR3 covers 12 residues. Germline CDR1 reads SGDLS; CDR2 reads YYNGEE. The ends were cut back, 0 bases at V and 3 bases at J, with 3 bases in the middle. Complete variable domain (other parts from reference TRBV9 and TRBJ1-1): DSGVTQTPKHLITATGQRVTLRCSPRSGDLSVYWYQQSLDQGLQFLIQYYNGEERAKGNILERFSAQQFPDLHSELNLSSLELGDSALYFCASSVADTEAFFGQGTRLTVV.

The chain recombines TRBV11-2 with TRBJ2-1, with D perhaps matching TRBD2 (7 bases). This CDR3 comprises 16 residues. Germline values: CDR1 SGHAT, CDR2 FQNNGV. V lost 5 bases and J lost 5, with 19 bases in between. CDR3 bases: TGTGCCAGCAGCGGAGCCCCGGGGGGCTGGGACAATGAGCAGTTCTTC. As protein: CASSGAPGGWDNEQFF.

The chain uses TRBV10-1 and TRBJ2-3; 7 bases fit TRBD2. The CDR3 runs to 15 residues. Germline CDR1 WNHNN, CDR2 SYGVQD (reference sequence). V lost 10 bases to trimming and J lost 2 bases; unmatched junction nucleotides: 12. The CDR3 loop is CATPEGSGITDTQYF. CDR3 DNA: TGCGCCACCCCGGAGGGAAGCGGGATCACAGATACGCAGTATTTT.

This sequence joins TRBV4-1 and TRBJ2-5; 11 bases align to TRBD2. Germline trimming cut 3 bases from V and 3 bases from J; bases unmatched to any gene: 3. Germline V gene sequence: CDR1 MGHRA, CDR2 YSYEKL. CDR3 length equals 15 residues. The CDR3 is CASSHSSGGKETQYF. The DNA of the CDR3 is TGCGCCAGCAGCCATTCTAGCGGGGGGAAAGAGACCCAGTACTTC.

The chain is built from TRBV29-1 and TRBJ2-1; TRBD1 matches 9 bases. This CDR3 is built from 14 residues. Germline-derived CDR1 and CDR2 are SQVTM and ANQGSEA. J was trimmed by 6 bases and V by 7 bases; bases with no gene match: 10. The CDR3 nucleotides read TGCAGCGCACTCCGGGACAGGGATTTCAATGAGCAGTTCTTC. Translation gives CSALRDRDFNEQFF.

The sample holds a few counts of this clone. The chain links TRBV11-2 to TRBJ2-1, with a possible D match to TRBD2 (6 bases). Germline V gene sequence: CDR1 SGHAT, CDR2 FQNNGV. V was clipped by 0 bases and J by 8 bases, with 14 bases between them. CDR3 length equals 15 residues. The chain's CDR3 is CASSLDRGGGDEQFF. As DNA, the CDR3 is TGTGCCAGCAGCTTAGATAGGGGAGGCGGGGATGAGCAGTTCTTC.

V usage is TRBV7-8 and J usage is TRBJ2-1; TRBD2 is a possible D gene (6 bases). Per the germline V gene, CDR1 is SGHVS and CDR2 is FQNEAQ. Between the trimmed V and J ends, which lost 1 base and 4 bases, there was a span of 11 bases. The CDR3 is 15 amino acids. The CDR3 sequence: CASSLGRDWYNEQFF. CDR3 sequence (DNA): TGTGCCAGCAGCTTAGGGAGGGACTGGTACAATGAGCAGTTCTTC.

This chain connects TRBV7-2 to TRBJ1-1; D gene uncertain. Between the trimmed V and J ends, which lost 1 base and 2 bases, there was a span of 11 bases. This CDR3 is built from 15 residues. Germline lookup yields CDR1 SGHTA and CDR2 FQGNSA. CDR3 nucleotides: TGTGCCAGCAGCTTAGTGGCAACGGGTAACACTGAAGCTTTCTTT. Its translation: CASSLVATGNTEAFF. Drawing the rest from reference TRBV7-2 and TRBJ1-1, the complete variable domain is GAGVSQSPSNKVTEKGKDVELRCDPISGHTALYWYRQSLGQGLEFLIYFQGNSAPDKSGLPSDRFSAERTGGSVSTLTIQRTQQEDSAVYLCASSLVATGNTEAFFGQGTRLTVV.